This T cell receptor (beta chain) comes out of a study of blood T cells in healthy people across ages. It was around 10 milliliters of peripheral blood that were drawn from each donor. Next came a second PCR, run for about 7 to 12 cycles, which used a sample-barcoded 5' primer along with a J-beta primer mix. A template-switch adaptor containing 12 random nucleotides labeled each cDNA molecule. TCRdb used MiXCR to reprocess the 5' RACE reads, holding one entry per CDR3 protein. The table records around 1,900,000 distinct CDR3 sequences, about two fifths of them present only once. CDR3 length equals 14 residues. Germline trimming cut 1 base from V and 8 bases from J; bases unmatched to any gene: 9. Germline V gene data show CDR1 as DFQATT and CDR2 as SNEGSKA (reference sequence).

The TCR sequence derives from a human donor in good health. Sample: blood. The V gene is TRBV20-1, the J gene TRBJ1-2; TRBD1 matches at 8 bases. CDR3 nucleotide sequence: TGCAGTGCTAGAGTCACGGGGACAGGAGGGGGCTACACCTTC. It is translated as CSARVTGTGGGYTF.